These 22 T cell receptor beta chains share one sample of origin, sequenced in a study of T cells in Graves' hyperthyroidism and ophthalmopathy. Amplification of TCR beta CDR3 regions was performed using RNA transcripts as template. An initial round of RT-PCR targeting the TCR CDR3 relied on the HTBI primer set. TCRdb re-called the multiplex PCR reads with MiXCR, one entry per CDR3 protein. There are 300,000 to 450,000 distinct CDR3 sequences in the sample; 18% occur only once, and 40% lies in the top ten. Sequenced: blood. The receptors originated from a man in his late teens or twenties with Graves' ophthalmopathy.

This clonotype was found many times. The chain has TRBV28 and TRBJ1-2; D not resolved. Germline assignment: CDR1 MDHEN and CDR2 SYDVKM. CDR3 size: 12 residues. V was cut by 10 bases and J by 4 bases, with 13 bases left in between. The CDR3 spells CANGGSGYGYTF. The DNA for the CDR3 is TGTGCCAATGGAGGGTCGGGCTATGGCTACACCTTC.

The table lists this clonotype with a few counts. The V gene is TRBV7-8, the J gene TRBJ1-5; 8 bases match TRBD1. J was trimmed by 2 bases and V by 5 bases; bases with no gene match: 14. The CDR3 has 18 residues. Germline CDR1 SGHVS, CDR2 FQNEAQ. CDR3 residues: CASSITGGTSIRNQPQHF. The CDR3 DNA sequence: TGTGCCAGCAGCATAACAGGGGGGACCTCTATACGCAATCAGCCCCAGCATTTT.

The gene calls are TRBV5-4 and TRBJ2-7; unclear D gene. The germline V and J ends were trimmed by 2 bases and 5 bases, with 8 bases remaining between them. This CDR3 has 12 amino acids. Germline V CDR1 and CDR2: SGHNT, YYREEE (reference sequence). CDR3 DNA sequence: TGTGCCAGCAGCTTTAAGTTCGACGAGCAGTACTTC. Its translation is CASSFKFDEQYF.

This chain connects TRBV20-1 to TRBJ2-7; no definite D call. V was pared by 4 bases and J by 3 bases, with 4 bases between. The CDR3 has 10 amino acids. Germline loops: CDR1 DFQATT, CDR2 SNEGSKA (reference sequence). CDR3 region: CSANSYEQYF. DNA of the CDR3: TGCAGTGCTAACAGCTACGAGCAGTACTTC.

The rearrangement joins TRBV6-2 or TRBV6-3 to TRBJ2-1, with 12 bases aligning to TRBD2. The J segment lost 9 bases and the V segment lost 6 bases, leaving 12 bases of the junction unmatched. CDR1 is MNHEY, CDR2 SVGEGT, per germline. The CDR3 length is 16 residues. The CDR3 region has the DNA TGTGCCAGCAGCCCATCTAGCGGGGGGGATTCGGGTGAGCAGTTCTTC. Protein: CASSPSSGGDSGEQFF.

For this clonotype: One junction end disagrees with the germline gene, perhaps due to a read error. V is TRBV5-1 and J is TRBJ2-2; weak D call: TRBD1 (6 bases). CDR1 is SGHRS, CDR2 YFSETQ, per germline. This CDR3 region has 14 residues. Written as DNA, the CDR3 is TGTGCCAGCAGCGCCGAGGGGGACACCGGGGAGCTGTTTTTT. Translated: CASSAEGDTGELFF.

This clonotype was seen ten or more times. The chain combines TRBV11-2 with TRBJ2-3, with a possible D match to TRBD2 (6 bases). CDR1 SGHAT and CDR2 FQNNGV come from the germline V gene. The CDR3 runs to 13 residues. V was cut by 5 bases and J by 4 bases, with 10 bases left in between. CDR3 sequence reads: CASSPQRADTQYF. The DNA of the CDR3 is TGTGCCAGCAGCCCCCAGCGGGCAGATACGCAGTATTTT.

This clonotype was seen repeatedly, ten times or more. This sequence joins TRBV3-1 and TRBJ2-5; 9 nucleotides agree with TRBD1. The CDR3 consists of 15 residues. V dropped 1 base and J dropped 5; count of bases not matched to a gene: 5. Germline CDR1 LGHDT, CDR2 YNNKEL (reference sequence). The CDR3 region has the DNA TGTGCCAGCAGCCAAGGACAGGGGGGATTGGAGACCCAGTACTTC. Amino acid sequence: CASSQGQGGLETQYF.

This clonotype came up a few times. J is TRBJ2-3 and V is TRBV14; TRBD1 is a possible D gene (5 bases). From germline, CDR1 is SGHDN and CDR2 FVKESK. This CDR3 contains 17 residues. V lost 4 bases and J 2 bases, leaving 19 bases between the germline ends. CDR3 in DNA: TGTGCCAGCAGCCGTTCCATGGTGCGCAGGGACACAGATACGCAGTATTTT. It translates to CASSRSMVRRDTDTQYF.

This clonotype has only a few counts. The CDR3 DNA follows: TGTGCCAGCAGCTTATTAGGACAGGGGCGGACTGAAGCTTTCTTT. It translates to CASSLLGQGRTEAFF. The rearrangement uses TRBV7-3 and TRBJ1-1, with TRBD1 matching 9 bases. CDR3 size: 15 residues. Germline-derived CDR1 and CDR2 are SGHTA and FQGTGA. Trimming cost V 2 bases and J 5 bases; bases outside gene matches: 6. Complete variable domain (other parts from reference TRBV7-3 and TRBJ1-1): GAGVSQTPSNKVTEKGKYVELRCDPISGHTALYWYRQSLGQGPEFLIYFQGTGAADDSGLPNDRFFAVRPEGSVSTLKIQRTERGDSAVYLCASSLLGQGRTEAFFGQGTRLTVV.

The chain has TRBV19 and TRBJ1-6; maybe TRBD1 (6 bases). Germline assignment: CDR1 LNHDA and CDR2 SQIVND (reference sequence). The CDR3 contains 15 residues. Trimming stripped 10 bases from V and 6 bases from J, with 19 bases between. CDR3 in DNA: TGTGCCACCCACGGGGGGGGCGCGGGTAATTCACCCCTCCACTTT. Protein: CATHGGGAGNSPLHF. The full variable domain, its missing parts supplied by reference TRBV19 and TRBJ1-6, is DGGITQSPKYLFRKEGQNVTLSCEQNLNHDAMYWYRQDPGQGLRLIYYSQIVNDFQKGDIAEGYSVSREKKESFPLTVTSAQKNPTAFYLCATHGGGAGNSPLHFGNGTRLTVT.

This chain connects TRBV7-9 to TRBJ1-2; D is undetermined. Trimming stripped 5 bases from V and 9 bases from J, with 13 bases between. The length of the CDR3 is 12 residues. Per the germline V gene, CDR1 is SEHNR and CDR2 is FQNEAQ (reference sequence). CDR3 DNA sequence: TGTGCCAGCAGCCCACTCCCGTCACGCTACACCTTC. It encodes CASSPLPSRYTF.

V usage is TRBV7-9 and J usage is TRBJ2-7, with D perhaps matching TRBD2 (6 bases). The length of the CDR3 is 14 residues. The germline CDR1 and CDR2 sequences are SEHNR and FQNEAQ (reference sequence). V lost 1 base, J lost 5 bases, and 12 bases lay in between. The CDR3 region has the DNA TGTGCCAGCAGCTTAGTGGGGACTTGGGACGAGCAGTACTTC. Translating it yields CASSLVGTWDEQYF. Based on the CDR3 plus reference TRBV7-9 and TRBJ2-7, the full variable domain is DTGVSQNPRHKITKRGQNVTFRCDPISEHNRLYWYRQTLGQGPEFLTYFQNEAQLEKSRLLSDRFSAERPKGSFSTLEIQRTEQGDSAMYLCASSLVGTWDEQYFGPGTRLTVT.

This clonotype was detected once. The genes are TRBV29-1 and TRBJ1-5, with D possibly matching TRBD1 (6 bases). In germline, CDR1 is SQVTM, CDR2 ANQGSEA. Trimming removed 6 bases from V and 7 bases from J, with 10 bases in between. CDR3 length: 11 amino acids. The CDR3 DNA is TGCAGCGTCACGGGGGGCCAGCCCCAGCATTTT. It codes for CSVTGGQPQHF.

This clonotype was seen many times. The chain employs TRBV2 and TRBJ2-5; possible D gene TRBD1, 6 bases. V was cut by 3 bases and J by 7 bases, with 9 bases left in between. The germline V gene encodes CDR1 SNHLY and CDR2 FYNNEI. CDR3 size: 12 residues. In DNA, the CDR3 is TGTGCCAGCAGTGACAGAGGGGGGACCCAGTACTTC. Its protein product is CASSDRGGTQYF. The full variable domain, completed using reference TRBV2 and TRBJ2-5, is EPEVTQTPSHQVTQMGQEVILRCVPISNHLYFYWYRQILGQKVEFLVSFYNNEISEKSEIFDDQFSVERPDGSNFTLKIRSTKLEDSAMYFCASSDRGGTQYFGPGTRLLVL.

The chain uses TRBV15 and TRBJ1-5; D gene ambiguous. Per germline, CDR1 LNHNV and CDR2 YYDKDF (reference sequence). CDR3 length: 14 residues. V was trimmed by 8 bases and J by 3 bases, leaving 14 bases between them. The CDR3 region has the DNA TGTGCCACCGCCTGGGAGTCAAACAATCAGCCCCAGCATTTT. Residues: CATAWESNNQPQHF.

This clonotype was observed at least ten times. This rearrangement joins TRBV5-1 to TRBJ2-2; D is perhaps TRBD2 (6 bases). Trimming shortened V by 7 bases and J by 7 bases, and 11 bases separated the two germline ends. Germline assignment: CDR1 SGHRS and CDR2 YFSETQ. The CDR3 runs 12 residues. The CDR3 loop is CASQPGDGELFF. CDR3 DNA sequence: TGCGCCAGCCAACCGGGAGACGGGGAGCTGTTTTTT. Drawing the rest from reference TRBV5-1 and TRBJ2-2, the complete variable domain is KAGVTQTPRYLIKTRGQQVTLSCSPISGHRSVSWYQQTPGQGLQFLFEYFSETQRNKGNFPGRFSGRQFSNSRSEMNVSTLELGDSALYLCASQPGDGELFFGEGSRLTVL.

There are many counts of this clonotype. The V and J genes are TRBV7-9 and TRBJ1-6; 7 bases align to TRBD1. After removal of 5 bases from V and 5 bases from J, the junction contained 3 bases not matched to a gene. Germline assignment: CDR1 SEHNR and CDR2 FQNEAQ (reference sequence). CDR3 length: 14 residues. CDR3 nucleotides: TGTGCCAGCAGCGCCGGGACAGATAATTCACCCCTCCACTTT. The encoded protein is CASSAGTDNSPLHF.

The sample holds a few counts of this clonotype. CDR3 residues: CASSLGIGTREETQYF. Here the CDR3 DNA reads TGTGCCAGCAGCTTAGGTATCGGGACTAGAGAAGAGACCCAGTACTTC. This rearrangement joins TRBV7-7 to TRBJ2-5; 8 bases are shared with TRBD2. CDR1 SSHAT and CDR2 FNYEAQ come from the germline V gene (reference sequence). The CDR3 covers 16 residues. The junction had 7 bases not matched to a gene; V was cut back by 1 base and J by 3 bases.

Details on this clonotype: One end of the junction does not line up with germline, which may come from a read error. This rearrangement joins TRBV7-9 to TRBJ2-2; possibly TRBD1 for D (7 bases). This CDR3 spans 17 amino acids. Germline values: CDR1 SEHNR, CDR2 FQNEAQ (reference sequence). For the CDR3, the DNA is TGTGCCAGCAGCCAAGGACCGACAGGGAGGAACACCGGGGAGCTGGTTTTT. It translates to CASSQGPTGRNTGELVF.

The rearrangement uses TRBV7-3 and TRBJ2-1; 16 bases line up with TRBD2. V lost 5 bases to trimming and J lost 7 bases; unmatched junction nucleotides: 11. This CDR3 is 18 amino acids long. Germline V lookup: CDR1 SGHTA, CDR2 FQGTGA. The CDR3 DNA is TGTGCCAGCAGCGAAACCGGGACTAGCGGGGGGGCTATAAATGAGCAGTTCTTC. Protein product: CASSETGTSGGAINEQFF.

The CDR3 is CASTEAGASYNEQFF. The CDR3 DNA is TGTGCCAGCACCGAAGCGGGGGCCTCCTACAATGAGCAGTTCTTC. The chain couples TRBV6-1 to TRBJ2-1; 8 bases align to TRBD2. Germline-derived CDR1 and CDR2 are MNHNS and SASEGT. The CDR3 extends over 15 amino acids. V lost 7 bases to trimming and J lost 0 bases; unmatched junction nucleotides: 5.